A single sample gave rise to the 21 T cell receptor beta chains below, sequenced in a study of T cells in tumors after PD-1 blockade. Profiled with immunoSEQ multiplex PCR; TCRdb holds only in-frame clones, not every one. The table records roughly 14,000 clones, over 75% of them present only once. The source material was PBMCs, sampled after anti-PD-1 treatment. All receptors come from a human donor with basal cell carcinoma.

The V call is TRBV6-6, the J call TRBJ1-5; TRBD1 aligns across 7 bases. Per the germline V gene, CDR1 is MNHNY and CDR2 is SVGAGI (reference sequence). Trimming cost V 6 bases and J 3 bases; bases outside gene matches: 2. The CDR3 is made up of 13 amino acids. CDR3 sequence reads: CASRGTDNQPQHF. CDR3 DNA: TGTGCCAGCAGGGGGACAGACAATCAGCCCCAGCATTTT.

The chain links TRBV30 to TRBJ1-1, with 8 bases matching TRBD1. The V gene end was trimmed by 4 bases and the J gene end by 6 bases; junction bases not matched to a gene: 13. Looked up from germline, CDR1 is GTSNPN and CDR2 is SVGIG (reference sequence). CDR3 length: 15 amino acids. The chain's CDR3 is CAWTRTQGARPEAFF. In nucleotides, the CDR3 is TGTGCCTGGACGCGTACTCAGGGGGCCCGACCTGAAGCTTTCTTT.

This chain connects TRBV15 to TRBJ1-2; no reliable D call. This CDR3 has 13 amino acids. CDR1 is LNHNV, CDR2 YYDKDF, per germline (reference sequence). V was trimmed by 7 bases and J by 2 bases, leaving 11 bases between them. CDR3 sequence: CATTPRRNYGYTF. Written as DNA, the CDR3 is TGTGCCACCACGCCCCGGAGAAACTATGGCTACACCTTC.

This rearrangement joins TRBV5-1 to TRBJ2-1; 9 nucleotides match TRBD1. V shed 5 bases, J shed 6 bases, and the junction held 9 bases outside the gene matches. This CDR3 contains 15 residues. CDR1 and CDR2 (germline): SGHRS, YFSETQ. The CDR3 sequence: CASSEQGAGSNEQFF. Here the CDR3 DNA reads TGCGCCAGCAGTGAACAGGGGGCTGGGTCCAATGAGCAGTTCTTC.

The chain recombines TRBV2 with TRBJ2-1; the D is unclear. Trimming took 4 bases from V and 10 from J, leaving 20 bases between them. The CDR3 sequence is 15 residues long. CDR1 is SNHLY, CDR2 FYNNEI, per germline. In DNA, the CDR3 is TGTGCCAGCAGTGGAAGACGATCGACGGCGAAGGAGCAGTTCTTC. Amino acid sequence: CASSGRRSTAKEQFF. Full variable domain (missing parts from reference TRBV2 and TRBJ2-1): EPEVTQTPSHQVTQMGQEVILRCVPISNHLYFYWYRQILGQKVEFLVSFYNNEISEKSEIFDDQFSVERPDGSNFTLKIRSTKLEDSAMYFCASSGRRSTAKEQFFGPGTRLTVL.

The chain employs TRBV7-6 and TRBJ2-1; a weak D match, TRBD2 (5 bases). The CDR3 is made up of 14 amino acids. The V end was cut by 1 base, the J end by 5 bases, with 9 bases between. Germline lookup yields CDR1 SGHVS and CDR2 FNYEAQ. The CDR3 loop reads CASSLEWENNEQFF. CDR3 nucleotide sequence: TGTGCCAGCAGCTTAGAATGGGAGAACAATGAGCAGTTCTTC.

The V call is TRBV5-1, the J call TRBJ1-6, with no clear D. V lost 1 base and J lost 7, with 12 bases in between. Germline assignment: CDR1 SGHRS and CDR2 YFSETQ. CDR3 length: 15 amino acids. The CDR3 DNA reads TGCGCCAGCAGCTTGTATGAACCGACCAATTCACCCCTCCACTTT. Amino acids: CASSLYEPTNSPLHF.

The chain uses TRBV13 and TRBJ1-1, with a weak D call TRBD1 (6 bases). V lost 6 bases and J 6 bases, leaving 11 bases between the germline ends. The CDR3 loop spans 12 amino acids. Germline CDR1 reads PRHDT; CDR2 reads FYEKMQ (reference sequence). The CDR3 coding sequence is TGTGCCAGCAGGGGGGCCCGCCCTGAAGCTTTCTTT. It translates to CASRGARPEAFF.

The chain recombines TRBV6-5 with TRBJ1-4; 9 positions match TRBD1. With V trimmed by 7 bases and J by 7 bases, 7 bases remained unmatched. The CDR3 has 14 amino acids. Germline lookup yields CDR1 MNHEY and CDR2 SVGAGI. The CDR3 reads CASKWDRDSEKLFF. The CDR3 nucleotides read TGTGCCAGCAAATGGGACAGGGACAGTGAAAAACTGTTTTTT.

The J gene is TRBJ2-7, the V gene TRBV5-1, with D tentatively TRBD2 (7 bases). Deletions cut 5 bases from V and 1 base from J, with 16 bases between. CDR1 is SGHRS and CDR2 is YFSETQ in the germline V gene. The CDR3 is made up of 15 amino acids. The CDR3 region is CASSSGGAPSYEQYF. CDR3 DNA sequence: TGCGCCAGCAGTTCTGGGGGGGCACCATCCTACGAGCAGTACTTC. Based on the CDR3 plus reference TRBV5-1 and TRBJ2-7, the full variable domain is KAGVTQTPRYLIKTRGQQVTLSCSPISGHRSVSWYQQTPGQGLQFLFEYFSETQRNKGNFPGRFSGRQFSNSRSEMNVSTLELGDSALYLCASSSGGAPSYEQYFGPGTRLTVT.

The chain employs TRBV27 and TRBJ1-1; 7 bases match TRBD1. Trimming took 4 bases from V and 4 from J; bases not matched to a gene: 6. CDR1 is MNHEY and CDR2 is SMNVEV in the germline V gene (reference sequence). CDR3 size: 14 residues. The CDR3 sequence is CASSYRGRSTEAFF. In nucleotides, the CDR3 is TGTGCCAGCAGTTACAGGGGAAGGAGCACTGAAGCTTTCTTT.

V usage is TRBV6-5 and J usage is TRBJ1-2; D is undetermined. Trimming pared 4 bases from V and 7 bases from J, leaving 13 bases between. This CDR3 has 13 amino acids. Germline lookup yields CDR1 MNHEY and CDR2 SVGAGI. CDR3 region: CASSWAGTAGYTF. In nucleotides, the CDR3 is TGTGCCAGCAGTTGGGCAGGCACGGCTGGCTACACCTTC.

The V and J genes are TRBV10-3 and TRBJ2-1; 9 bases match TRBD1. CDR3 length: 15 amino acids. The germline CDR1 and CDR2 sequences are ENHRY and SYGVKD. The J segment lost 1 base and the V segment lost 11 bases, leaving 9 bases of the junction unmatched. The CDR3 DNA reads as TGTGCCGCTTCACAGGGGGCAAGGTCCTACAATGAGCAGTTCTTC. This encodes CAASQGARSYNEQFF.

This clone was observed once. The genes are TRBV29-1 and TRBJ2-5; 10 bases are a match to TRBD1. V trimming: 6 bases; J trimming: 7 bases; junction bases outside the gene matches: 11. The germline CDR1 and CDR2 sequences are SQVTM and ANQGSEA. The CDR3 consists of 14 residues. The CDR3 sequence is CSVTGTGAVGTQYF. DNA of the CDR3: TGCAGCGTCACCGGGACAGGGGCGGTTGGGACCCAGTACTTC.

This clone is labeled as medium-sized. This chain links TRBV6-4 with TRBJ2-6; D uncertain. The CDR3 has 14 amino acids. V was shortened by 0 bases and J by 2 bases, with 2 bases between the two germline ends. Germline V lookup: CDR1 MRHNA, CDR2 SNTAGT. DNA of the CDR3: TGTGCCAGCAGTGACTCGCCTGGGGCCAACGTCCTGACTTTC. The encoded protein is CASSDSPGANVLTF.

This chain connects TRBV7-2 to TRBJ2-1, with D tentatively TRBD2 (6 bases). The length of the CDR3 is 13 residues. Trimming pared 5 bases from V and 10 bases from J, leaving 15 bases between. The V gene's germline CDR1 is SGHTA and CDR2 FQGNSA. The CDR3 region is CASSGLLQGEQFF. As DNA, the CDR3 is TGTGCCAGCAGCGGACTACTACAAGGGGAGCAGTTCTTC.

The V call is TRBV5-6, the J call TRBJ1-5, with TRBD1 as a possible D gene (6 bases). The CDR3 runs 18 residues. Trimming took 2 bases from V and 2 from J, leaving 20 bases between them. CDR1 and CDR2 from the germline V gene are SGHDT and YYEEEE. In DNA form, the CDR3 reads TGTGCCAGCAGCTTTACAGGGCTCGGGGGGGGCGGCAATCAGCCCCAGCATTTT. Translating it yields CASSFTGLGGGGNQPQHF. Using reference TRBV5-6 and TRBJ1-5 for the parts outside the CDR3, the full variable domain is DAGVTQSPTHLIKTRGQQVTLRCSPKSGHDTVSWYQQALGQGPQFIFQYYEEEERQRGNFPDRFSGHQFPNYSSELNVNALLLGDSALYLCASSFTGLGGGGNQPQHFGDGTRLSIL.

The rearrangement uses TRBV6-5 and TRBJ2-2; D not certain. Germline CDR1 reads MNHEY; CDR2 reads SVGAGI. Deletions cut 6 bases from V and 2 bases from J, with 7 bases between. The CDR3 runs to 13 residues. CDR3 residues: CASSLFNTGELFF. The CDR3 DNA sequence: TGTGCCAGCAGCCTGTTCAACACCGGGGAGCTGTTTTTT.

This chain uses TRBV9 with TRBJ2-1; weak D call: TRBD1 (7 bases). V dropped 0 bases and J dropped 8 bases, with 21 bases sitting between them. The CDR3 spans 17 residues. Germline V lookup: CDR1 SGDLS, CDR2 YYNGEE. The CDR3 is CASSVVPQGGVLDEQFF. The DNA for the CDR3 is TGTGCCAGCAGCGTAGTACCCCAGGGGGGAGTGTTGGATGAGCAGTTCTTC.

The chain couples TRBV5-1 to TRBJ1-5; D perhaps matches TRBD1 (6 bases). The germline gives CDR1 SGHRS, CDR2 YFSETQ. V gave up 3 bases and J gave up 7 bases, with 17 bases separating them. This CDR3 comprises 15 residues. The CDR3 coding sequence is TGCGCCAGCAGCTGGGACGGGACACGGGGCCAGCCCCAGCATTTT. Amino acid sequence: CASSWDGTRGQPQHF.

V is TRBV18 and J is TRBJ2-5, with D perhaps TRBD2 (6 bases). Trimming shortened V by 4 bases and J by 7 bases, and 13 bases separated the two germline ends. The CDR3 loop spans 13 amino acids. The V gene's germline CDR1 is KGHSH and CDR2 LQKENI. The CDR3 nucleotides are TGTGCCAGCTCACAGGGGACGGAGGGGACCCAGTACTTC. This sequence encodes CASSQGTEGTQYF.